This T cell receptor beta chain derives from a study of blood T cell repertoires in COVID-19. Across the whole study: Donors in the United States, Italy and Spain gave samples during acute or convalescent COVID-19.

Original handling: Reference gene primer amplification gave nucleated cell count estimates. Libraries were prepared by immunoSEQ multiplex PCR; TCRdb keeps only in-frame clonotypes and omits some of them. The DNA was the basis for D and trimming; V, J and clone size are from that table. The table records about 67,000 clones, roughly 90% of them present only once. The V end was cut by 6 bases, the J end by 7 bases, with 16 bases between. The germline V gene encodes CDR1 MNHEY and CDR2 SVGAGI. This CDR3 comprises 14 residues. The TCR was taken from a woman aged 60 to 75 with acute or convalescent COVID-19. Source material: peripheral blood. The chain employs TRBV6-5 and TRBJ2-1; D is possibly TRBD2 (6 bases). The DNA of the CDR3 is TGTGCCAGCAGGCTGACTAGGACTACGAATGAGCAGTTCTTC. Residues: CASRLTRTTNEQFF.